The clone carrying this T cell receptor beta chain was recorded many times. Other DNA sequences in the same sample also yield this CDR3. This CDR3 comprises 15 residues. Per germline, CDR1 MNHEY and CDR2 SVGAGI. Deletions cut 0 bases from V and 1 base from J, with 9 bases between. The authors' processing: Reference gene primer amplification gave estimated nucleated cell counts. Data came from immunoSEQ multiplex PCR; TCRdb stores just in-frame clones and leaves some out. V and J calls and clone size are copied from that table; D and trimming were computed from the DNA. The top ten clones hold 20% to 30% of a sample with 120,000 or so clones, around four fifths of them seen once. The data belong to a study of blood T cell repertoires in COVID-19. Background on the study: Acute and convalescent COVID-19 specimens originated in the United States, Italy and Spain. In each case, the material was cDNA or gDNA derived from T cells, B-cell-depleted T cells, or PBMCs.

The sequence came from a human donor in a cohort sampled during active COVID-19. The specimen sequenced was peripheral blood. This rearrangement joins TRBV6-5 to TRBJ2-5; possibly TRBD2 for D (5 bases). The CDR3 loop reads CASSYSRDRQETQYF. CDR3 nucleotide sequence: TGTGCCAGCAGTTACTCCCGGGATCGCCAAGAGACCCAGTACTTC.